Here is one T cell receptor (beta chain) with its context. The sample is drawn from a study of monozygotic twins with inflammatory bowel disease. The CDR3 consists of 18 residues. Per germline, CDR1 MNHEY and CDR2 SVGAGI. For each CDR3 protein, TCRdb gives one entry from its re-call of the 5' RACE reads, without DNA. The listing records some 150,000 distinct CDR3 sequences. The chain carries TRBV6-5 and TRBJ1-6; the D call of TRBD1 rests on TCRdb alone, since no DNA is present to check it. The sample taken for sequencing was blood. This TCR was sampled from a human donor with ulcerative colitis or Crohn's disease, or a healthy co-twin of an affected twin (not recorded which). The CDR3: CASSPEGVVTGNNSPLHF.